These T cell receptor beta chains were read from a single sample in a study of human T cells and chemical hapten exposure. TCRdb used MiXCR to reprocess the RACE reads, holding one entry per CDR3 protein. The repertoire holds about 70,000 distinct CDR3 sequences, with 7.5% to 10% as singletons. The sequences come from whole blood, collected in connection with sensitization to the hapten diphenylcyclopropenone (DPC). The source is a woman aged 40 to 50 with alopecia areata. Some clones in this sample may be carry-over from other donors' samples. Both conserved end residues are part of each CDR3. The D gene is left open where the match is weak. Clone size, where shown, is once, few, many, or a class for clones that have expanded.

d_call clone_size j_call cdr3_length v_call cdr3_aa cdr3_nt
. . TRBJ2-1 13 TRBV4-3 CASSQQQGYEQFF TGCGCCAGCAGCCAACAACAGGGCTATGAGCAGTTCTTC
. many TRBJ2-6 15 TRBV18 CASSPTGSGANVLTF TGTGCCAGCTCACCGACAGGCTCTGGGGCCAACGTCCTGACTTTC
. many TRBJ2-7 13 TRBV10-3 CAISDPLTYEQYF TGTGCCATCAGTGATCCCTTGACCTACGAGCAGTACTTC
. many TRBJ2-7 14 TRBV19 CASSITHRAYEQYF TGTGCCAGTAGTATTACTCACAGAGCCTACGAGCAGTACTTC
TRBD1 many TRBJ1-2 16 TRBV2 CASSEQMGQGIYGYTF TGTGCCAGCAGTGAACAGATGGGACAGGGGATTTATGGCTACACCTTC
. many TRBJ1-3 15 TRBV12-3/TRBV12-4 CASSSPWVGGNTIYF TGTGCCAGCAGTTCTCCCTGGGTAGGAGGAAACACCATATATTTT
. many TRBJ2-5 20 TRBV3-1 CASSQTLPRPGTPRQETQYF TGTGCCAGCAGCCAGACCCTCCCCCGCCCCGGGACACCTAGACAAGAGACCCAGTACTTC
. . TRBJ1-4 12 TRBV14 CASSFSAGGLFF TGTGCCAGCAGCTTTTCCGCCGGCGGGTTGTTTTTT
TRBD1 many TRBJ1-2 13 TRBV12-3/TRBV12-4 CASSDRGFHGYTF TGTGCCAGCAGCGACAGGGGGTTCCATGGCTACACCTTC
. many TRBJ2-7 13 TRBV30 CAWTQNPYSEQYF TGTGCCTGGACCCAAAATCCCTACTCCGAGCAGTACTTC
. . TRBJ2-5 15 TRBV10-2 CASSEWEPGIETQYF TGCGCCAGCAGTGAGTGGGAGCCCGGGATAGAGACCCAGTACTTC
. many TRBJ1-4 16 TRBV6-6 CASSFLSDSANEKLFF TGTGCCAGCAGTTTCCTGTCGGACAGCGCTAATGAAAAACTGTTTTTT
. few TRBJ1-2 14 TRBV29-1 CSGGGPSAGYGYTF TGCAGCGGCGGGGGACCTTCGGCGGGCTATGGCTACACCTTC
. many TRBJ1-2 12 TRBV29-1 CSVGGQGYGYTF TGCAGCGTTGGTGGGCAGGGGTATGGCTACACCTTC
TRBD2 many TRBJ2-1 16 TRBV6-5 CASSYVPAGSYNEQFF TGTGCCAGCAGTTACGTCCCAGCGGGGAGCTACAATGAGCAGTTCTTC
TRBD1 . TRBJ2-7 15 TRBV4-3 CASSRYRQGSYEQYF TGCGCCAGCAGCCGCTATAGACAGGGCTCCTACGAGCAGTACTTC
TRBD2 few TRBJ2-5 19 TRBV12-3/TRBV12-4 CASSLSPGLAGGNQETQYF TGTGCCAGCAGTTTATCGCCAGGACTAGCGGGGGGTAACCAAGAGACCCAGTACTTC
TRBD2 few TRBJ2-1 14 TRBV5-1 CASKPPAGRNEQFF TGCGCCAGCAAACCTCCAGCGGGGAGGAATGAGCAGTTCTTC
. many TRBJ2-1 15 TRBV7-2 CASSFDRWGANEQFF TGTGCCAGCAGCTTCGATAGGTGGGGTGCGAATGAGCAGTTCTTC
. many TRBJ1-1 14 TRBV29-1 CSVEFILGATEAFF TGCAGCGTTGAGTTTATATTGGGGGCGACTGAAGCTTTCTTT
TRBD1 many TRBJ1-6 16 TRBV5-1 CASSFGTGGGNSPLHF TGCGCCAGCAGCTTCGGGACAGGGGGCGGAAATTCACCCCTCCACTTT
. many TRBJ1-4 13 TRBV6-6 CASSYSYNEKLFF TGTGCCAGCAGTTACAGTTATAATGAAAAACTGTTTTTT
TRBD1 . TRBJ1-6 13 TRBV27 CASSYRGNSPLHF TGTGCCAGCAGTTACAGGGGTAATTCACCCCTCCACTTT
. many TRBJ1-4 17 TRBV4-1 CASSQGAGQVTNEKLFF TGCGCCAGCAGCCAAGGGGCGGGCCAGGTAACTAATGAAAAACTGTTTTTT
. many TRBJ1-3 13 TRBV20-1 CSAETGTDGTIYF TGCAGTGCCGAAACAGGGACGGACGGCACCATATATTTT
. . TRBJ2-1 15 TRBV19 CASSIELGGHDEQFF TGTGCCAGTAGTATAGAGCTGGGGGGCCACGATGAGCAGTTCTTC
. many TRBJ1-5 14 TRBV20-1 CSASIGSSNQPQHF TGCAGTGCAAGTATAGGCTCCAGCAATCAGCCCCAGCATTTT
. many TRBJ2-4 16 TRBV2 CASSAIGSGAKNIQYF TGTGCCAGCAGCGCCATCGGTTCCGGAGCCAAAAACATTCAGTACTTC
. many TRBJ2-7 13 TRBV5-1 CASSYGSTYEQYF TGCGCCAGCAGCTACGGCTCGACCTACGAGCAGTACTTC
. few TRBJ2-3 12 TRBV6-2/TRBV6-3 CASSYRTDTQYF TGTGCCAGCAGTTACAGGACAGATACGCAGTATTTT
. many TRBJ1-5 16 TRBV7-2 CASSLVGTLSNQPQHF TGTGCCAGCAGCTTAGTCGGGACACTGAGCAATCAGCCCCAGCATTTT
TRBD1 many TRBJ1-2 15 TRBV18 CASSLLGQGERGYTF TGTGCCAGCTCATTGTTGGGACAGGGAGAGCGGGGCTACACCTTC
. many TRBJ1-4 16 TRBV12-3/TRBV12-4 CASSYWTGTPNEKLFF TGTGCCAGCAGTTACTGGACCGGGACACCGAATGAAAAACTGTTTTTT
. few TRBJ2-5 13 TRBV12-3/TRBV12-4 CASSLDWEETQYF TGTGCCAGCAGTTTAGACTGGGAAGAGACCCAGTACTTC
. many TRBJ1-1 13 TRBV12-3/TRBV12-4 CASSVREVGRAFF TGTGCCAGCAGTGTCAGGGAGGTTGGTAGGGCTTTCTTT
. once TRBJ1-1 13 TRBV28 CASRGGVWTEAFF TGTGCCAGCAGGGGAGGGGTTTGGACAGAAGCTTTCTTT
. . TRBJ1-5 18 TRBV20-1 CSASVGDRGLYSNQPQHF TGCAGTGCTAGTGTGGGTGATAGGGGCCTCTATAGCAATCAGCCCCAGCATTTT
. many TRBJ1-3 16 TRBV7-2 CASSLVHRVDGNTIYF TGTGCCAGCAGCTTAGTCCACAGGGTGGATGGAAACACCATATATTTT
. . TRBJ2-4 12 TRBV27 CASSFPGDIQYF TGTGCCAGCAGTTTTCCCGGGGACATTCAGTACTTC
TRBD1 many TRBJ2-1 14 TRBV15 CATVRDRVMNEQFF TGTGCCACCGTCCGGGACAGGGTGATGAATGAGCAGTTCTTC
TRBD1 . TRBJ1-2 15 TRBV20-1 CSASDPGQGSYGYTF TGCAGTGCTTCAGACCCCGGACAGGGGAGTTATGGCTACACCTTC